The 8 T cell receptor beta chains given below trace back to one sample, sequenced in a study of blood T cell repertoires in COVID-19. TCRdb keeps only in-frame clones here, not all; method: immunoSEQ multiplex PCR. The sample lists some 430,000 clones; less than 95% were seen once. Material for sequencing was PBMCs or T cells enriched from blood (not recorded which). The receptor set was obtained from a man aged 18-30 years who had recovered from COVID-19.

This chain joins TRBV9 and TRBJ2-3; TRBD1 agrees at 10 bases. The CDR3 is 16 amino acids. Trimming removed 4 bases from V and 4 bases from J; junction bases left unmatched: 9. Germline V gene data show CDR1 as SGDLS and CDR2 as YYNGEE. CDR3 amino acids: CASSPGGQGQADTQYF. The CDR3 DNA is TGTGCCAGCAGCCCCGGGGGACAGGGGCAAGCAGATACGCAGTATTTT.

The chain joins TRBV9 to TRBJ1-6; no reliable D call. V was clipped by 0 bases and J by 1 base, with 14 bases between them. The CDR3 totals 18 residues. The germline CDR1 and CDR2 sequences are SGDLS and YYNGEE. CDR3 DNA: TGTGCCAGCAGCGTAGGGGCAGCCGTGTCGTCCTATAATTCACCCCTCCACTTT. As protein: CASSVGAAVSSYNSPLHF.

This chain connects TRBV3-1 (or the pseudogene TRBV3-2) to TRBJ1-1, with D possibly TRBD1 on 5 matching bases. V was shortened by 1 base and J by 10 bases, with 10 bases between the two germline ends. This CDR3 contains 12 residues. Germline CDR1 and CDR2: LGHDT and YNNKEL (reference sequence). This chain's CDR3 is CASSQAGRGAFF. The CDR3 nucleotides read TGTGCCAGCAGCCAAGCAGGGCGGGGAGCTTTCTTT.

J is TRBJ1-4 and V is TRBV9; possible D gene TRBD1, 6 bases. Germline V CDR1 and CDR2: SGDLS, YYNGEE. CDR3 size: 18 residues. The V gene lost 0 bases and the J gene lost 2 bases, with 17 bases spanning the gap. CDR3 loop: CASSVGAQGRFTNEKLFF. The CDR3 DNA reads TGTGCCAGCAGCGTAGGAGCACAGGGAAGGTTTACTAATGAAAAACTGTTTTTT.

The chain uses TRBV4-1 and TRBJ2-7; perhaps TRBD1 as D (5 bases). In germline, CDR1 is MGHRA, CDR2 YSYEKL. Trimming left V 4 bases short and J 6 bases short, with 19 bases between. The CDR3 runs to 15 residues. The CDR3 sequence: CASSRKVVWGTEQYF. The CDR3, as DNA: TGCGCCAGCAGCCGAAAGGTTGTCTGGGGCACCGAGCAGTACTTC.

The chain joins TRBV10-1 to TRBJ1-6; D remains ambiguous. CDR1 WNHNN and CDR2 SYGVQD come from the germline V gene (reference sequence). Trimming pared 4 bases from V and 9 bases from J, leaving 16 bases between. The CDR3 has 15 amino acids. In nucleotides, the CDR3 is TGCGCCAGCAGTGGCGGTCGCGCCGATGGTTCACCCCTCCACTTT. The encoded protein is CASSGGRADGSPLHF.

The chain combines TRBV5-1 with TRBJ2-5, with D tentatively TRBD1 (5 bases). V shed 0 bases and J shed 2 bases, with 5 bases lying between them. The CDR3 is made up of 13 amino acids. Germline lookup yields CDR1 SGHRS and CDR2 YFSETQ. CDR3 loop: CASSLGTQETQYF. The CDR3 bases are TGCGCCAGCAGCTTGGGGACACAAGAGACCCAGTACTTC.

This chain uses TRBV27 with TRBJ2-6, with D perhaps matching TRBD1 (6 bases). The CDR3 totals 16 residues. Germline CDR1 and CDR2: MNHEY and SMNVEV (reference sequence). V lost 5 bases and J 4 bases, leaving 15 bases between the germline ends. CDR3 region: CASSRPRGTGANVLTF. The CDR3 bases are TGTGCCAGCAGTAGGCCCAGGGGTACCGGGGCCAACGTCCTGACTTTC.